Many counts were recorded for the clone carrying this TCR beta chain. The antigen is undetermined. This sample is drawn from a study of early T cells in non-severe SARS-CoV-2 infection. Regarding the study as a whole: VDJdb matching skewed toward anti-spike CD8 responses, missing private and CD4 specificities.

Tagging with unique molecular identifiers was applied to individual cDNA molecules. TCRdb itself ran the 5' RACE reads through MiXCR, one entry per CDR3 protein. Of around 28,000 distinct CDR3 sequences listed, less than 6.5% were seen once; the top ten hold roughly 4.1%. Germline CDR1 reads SGHVS; CDR2 reads FNYEAQ. The CDR3 has 14 amino acids. V shed 5 bases and J shed 10 bases, with 15 bases lying between them. The sequencing input was whole blood. V gene TRBV7-6 combines with J gene TRBJ1-6; D is ambiguous. This receptor was obtained from an adult who was a healthcare worker with PCR-confirmed SARS-CoV-2 infection or an uninfected control (not recorded which). CDR3 region: CASSPDGSGSPLHF. The CDR3 DNA reads as TGTGCCAGCAGCCCGGACGGGTCGGGATCACCCCTCCACTTT.